What follows describes a single T cell receptor (beta chain). Its antigen is not identified. The repertoire was sequenced with immunoSEQ multiplex PCR; TCRdb's copy has only in-frame clones and lacks some. The sample records fewer than 110,000 clones, about nine tenths being singletons. Pooling of second doses given at about 4 or about 12 weeks was done. Germline CDR1 SGHAT, CDR2 FQNNGV. The ends lost 5 bases at V and 2 bases at J; junction bases unmatched: 12. The CDR3 spans 16 residues. The data were taken from a study of T cell responses to AZD1222 COVID-19 vaccine. Points from the study as a whole: Seropositive AZD1222 recipients at baseline numbered only six or seven. Without day 14 samples, only post-peak T cell repertoires were studied.

The origin of this receptor is an adult who received the AZD1222 COVID-19 vaccine. The V call is TRBV11-2, the J call TRBJ2-7; 7 bases align to TRBD1. The specimen comprised peripheral blood, sampled 28 days after the second AZD1222 dose. Written as DNA, the CDR3 is TGTGCCAGCAGCCCCATAGGGAAGGGGGCGCCCTACGAGCAGTACTTC. It yields the protein CASSPIGKGAPYEQYF.